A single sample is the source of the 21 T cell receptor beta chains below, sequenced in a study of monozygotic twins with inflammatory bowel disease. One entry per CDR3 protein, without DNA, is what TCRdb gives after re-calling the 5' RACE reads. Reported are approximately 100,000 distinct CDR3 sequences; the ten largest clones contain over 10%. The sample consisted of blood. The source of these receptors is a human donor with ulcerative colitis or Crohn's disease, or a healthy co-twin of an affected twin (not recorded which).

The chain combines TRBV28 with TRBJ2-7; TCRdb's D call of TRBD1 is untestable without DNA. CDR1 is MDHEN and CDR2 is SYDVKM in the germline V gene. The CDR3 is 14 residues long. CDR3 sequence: CASSRTGQAYEQYF.

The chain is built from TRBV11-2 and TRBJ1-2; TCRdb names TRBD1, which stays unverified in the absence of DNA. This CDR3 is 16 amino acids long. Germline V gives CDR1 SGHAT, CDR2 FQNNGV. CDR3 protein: CASSKLTGASGRGYTF.

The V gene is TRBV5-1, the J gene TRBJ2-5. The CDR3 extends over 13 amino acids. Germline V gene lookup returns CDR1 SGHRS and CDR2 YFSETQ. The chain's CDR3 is CASSHPRQETQYF.

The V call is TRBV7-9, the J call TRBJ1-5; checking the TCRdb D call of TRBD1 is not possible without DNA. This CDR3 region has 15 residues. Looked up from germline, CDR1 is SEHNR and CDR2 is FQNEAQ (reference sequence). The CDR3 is CASSLQGGVNQPQHF.

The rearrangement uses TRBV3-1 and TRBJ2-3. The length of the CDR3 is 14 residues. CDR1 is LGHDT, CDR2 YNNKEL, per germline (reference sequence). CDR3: CASSQVSLTDTQYF.

This chain's CDR3 is CASSLDRPANTGELFF. V and J are TRBV5-4 and TRBJ2-2. In germline, CDR1 is SGHNT, CDR2 YYREEE (reference sequence). The CDR3 loop spans 16 amino acids.

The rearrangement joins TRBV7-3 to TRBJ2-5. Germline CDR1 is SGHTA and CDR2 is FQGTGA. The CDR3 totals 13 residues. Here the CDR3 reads CASSARYRETQYF.

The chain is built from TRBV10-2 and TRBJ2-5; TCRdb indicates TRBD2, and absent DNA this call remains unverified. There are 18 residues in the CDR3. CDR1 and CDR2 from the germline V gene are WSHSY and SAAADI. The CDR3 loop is CASSEGSPLAGGLETQYF.

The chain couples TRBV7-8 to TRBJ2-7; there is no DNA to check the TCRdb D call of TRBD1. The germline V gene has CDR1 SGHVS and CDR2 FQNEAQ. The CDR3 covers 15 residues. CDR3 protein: CASSLAVGQVYEQYF.

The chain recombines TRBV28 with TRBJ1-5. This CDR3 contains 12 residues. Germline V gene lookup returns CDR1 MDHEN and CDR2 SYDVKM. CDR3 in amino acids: CAIRGSNQPQHF.

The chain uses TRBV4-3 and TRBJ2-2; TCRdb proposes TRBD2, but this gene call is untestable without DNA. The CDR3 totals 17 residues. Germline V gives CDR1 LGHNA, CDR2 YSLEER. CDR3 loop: CASSQDMASGASGELFF.

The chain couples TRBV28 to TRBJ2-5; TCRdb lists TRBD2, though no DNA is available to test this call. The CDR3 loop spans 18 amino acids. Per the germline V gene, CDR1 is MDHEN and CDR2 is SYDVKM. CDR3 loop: CASSHQTSGLIHQETQYF.

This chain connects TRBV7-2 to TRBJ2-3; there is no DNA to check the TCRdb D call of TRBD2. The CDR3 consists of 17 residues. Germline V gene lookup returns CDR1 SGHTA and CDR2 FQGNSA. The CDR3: CASSSGLAGGSTDTQYF.

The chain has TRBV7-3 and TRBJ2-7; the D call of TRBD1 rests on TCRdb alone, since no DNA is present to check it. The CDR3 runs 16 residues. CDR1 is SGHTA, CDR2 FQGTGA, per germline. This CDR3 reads CASSLNPGAGMSEQYF.

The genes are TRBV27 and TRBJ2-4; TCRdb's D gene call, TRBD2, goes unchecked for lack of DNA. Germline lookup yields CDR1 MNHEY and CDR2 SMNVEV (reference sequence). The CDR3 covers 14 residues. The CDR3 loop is CASSSGRPWNIQYF.

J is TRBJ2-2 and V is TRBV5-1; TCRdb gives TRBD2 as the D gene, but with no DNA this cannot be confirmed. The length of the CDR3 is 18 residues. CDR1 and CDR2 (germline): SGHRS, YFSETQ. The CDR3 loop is CASSLHPSGGTNTGELFF.

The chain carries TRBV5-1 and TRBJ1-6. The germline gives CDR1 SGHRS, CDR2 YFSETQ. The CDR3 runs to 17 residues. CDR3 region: CASSLATRGRDNSPLHF.

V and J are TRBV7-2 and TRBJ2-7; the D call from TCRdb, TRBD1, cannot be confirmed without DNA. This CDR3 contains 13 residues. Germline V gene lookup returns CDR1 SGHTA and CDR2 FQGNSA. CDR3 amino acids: CASSLATGYEQYF.

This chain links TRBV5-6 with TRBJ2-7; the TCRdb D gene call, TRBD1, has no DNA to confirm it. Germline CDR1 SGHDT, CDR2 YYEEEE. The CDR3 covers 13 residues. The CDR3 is CASSIGQSYEQYF.

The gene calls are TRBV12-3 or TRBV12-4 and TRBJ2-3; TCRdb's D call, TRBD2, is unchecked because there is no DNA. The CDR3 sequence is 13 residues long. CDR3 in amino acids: CASDRSREGTQYF.

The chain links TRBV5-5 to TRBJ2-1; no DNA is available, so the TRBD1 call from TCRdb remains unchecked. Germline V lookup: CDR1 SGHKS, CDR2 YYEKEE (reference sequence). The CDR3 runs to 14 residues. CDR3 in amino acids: CASSPWGSYNEQFF.